These 4 T cell receptor beta chains were sequenced from one sample in a study of shared clonotypes between healthy human individuals (dated by TCRdb to about 2020). Libraries were constructed by the immunoSEQ multiplex PCR assay. TCRdb took this table from immuneACCESS and kept in-frame rearrangements with V and J called. Such tables lack part of the clones; where checked against another copy, unresolved V genes explain under half of the gap, and the rest is unexplained. For this sample the table gives about 1 million clones, of which more than 60% were detected only once. Of the sample, roughly 1.5% is held by the ten largest clones. The sample was memory CD4+ T cells sorted from blood. Interpreted using the paper, the cell subset or site label stands for: CD45RA-negative fraction. Receptors originate from a man younger than 35 in good health.

This chain links TRBV5-8 with TRBJ2-7; the match to TRBD2 covers 9 bases. This CDR3 has 14 amino acids. J lost 7 bases, V lost 3 bases, and 8 bases had no gene match. The germline V gene encodes CDR1 SGHTS and CDR2 YDEGEE. DNA for the CDR3: TGTGCCAGCAGCTCGCCGGGACTAGCCAAAGAGCAGTACTTC. This translates into CASSSPGLAKEQYF.

The chain links TRBV9 to TRBJ1-3, with D maybe TRBD1 (6 bases). This CDR3 spans 16 amino acids. The ends were cut back, 1 base at V and 4 bases at J, with 15 bases in the middle. In germline, CDR1 is SGDLS, CDR2 YYNGEE. The CDR3 spells CASSVFFRGAGNTIYF. CDR3 DNA sequence: TGTGCCAGCAGCGTATTCTTCCGGGGGGCAGGAAACACCATATATTTT. Full variable domain (remainder filled in from reference TRBV9 and TRBJ1-3): DSGVTQTPKHLITATGQRVTLRCSPRSGDLSVYWYQQSLDQGLQFLIQYYNGEERAKGNILERFSAQQFPDLHSELNLSSLELGDSALYFCASSVFFRGAGNTIYFGEGSWLTVV.

This chain connects TRBV13 to TRBJ2-3; 11 nucleotides align to TRBD2. The junction had 10 bases not matched to a gene; V was cut back by 5 bases and J by 6 bases. Germline V gene data show CDR1 as PRHDT and CDR2 as FYEKMQ (reference sequence). This CDR3 spans 16 amino acids. CDR3 residues: CASSRSGGARLDTQYF. In DNA, the CDR3 is TGTGCCAGCAGCCGTAGCGGGGGGGCTCGGTTGGATACGCAGTATTTT. The complete variable domain, with remaining parts taken from reference TRBV13 and TRBJ2-3, reads AAGVIQSPRHLIKEKRETATLKCYPIPRHDTVYWYQQGPGQDPQFLISFYEKMQSDKGSIPDRFSAQQFSDYHSELNMSSLELGDSALYFCASSRSGGARLDTQYFGPGTRLTVL.

Notes on this clone: The sample carries other DNA sequences with the same CDR3. The J gene is TRBJ1-5, the V gene TRBV2; a weak D match, TRBD1 (6 bases). Germline V CDR1 and CDR2: SNHLY, FYNNEI. The length of the CDR3 is 14 residues. V was cut by 4 bases and J by 1 base, with 8 bases left in between. CDR3 bases: TGTGCCAGCAGTGCTGACAGGAGCAATCAGCCCCAGCATTTT. This translates into CASSADRSNQPQHF. The variable domain in full, completed from reference TRBV2 and TRBJ1-5, reads EPEVTQTPSHQVTQMGQEVILRCVPISNHLYFYWYRQILGQKVEFLVSFYNNEISEKSEIFDDQFSVERPDGSNFTLKIRSTKLEDSAMYFCASSADRSNQPQHFGDGTRLSIL.